Following are 2 T cell receptor beta chains from one sample sequenced in a study of blood T cell repertoires in COVID-19. Clones were sequenced by immunoSEQ multiplex PCR, and TCRdb holds only the in-frame ones, with some missing. The sample consists of under 550,000 clones, roughly 90% of them appearing once. Sequencing input: peripheral blood. These receptors came from a man in his late teens or twenties with COVID-19, enrolled during active disease.

The rearrangement joins TRBV19 to TRBJ2-2, with TRBD2 matching 11 bases. With V trimmed by 5 bases and J by 6 bases, 8 bases remained unmatched. Germline values: CDR1 LNHDA, CDR2 SQIVND (reference sequence). The CDR3 covers 16 residues. The CDR3 DNA reads as TGTGCCAGTAGTGCCATACTAGCGGGAGCCGCCGGGGAGCTGTTTTTT. It is translated as CASSAILAGAAGELFF.

The chain combines TRBV5-6 with TRBJ2-3; 7 bases are shared with TRBD2. The CDR3 contains 15 residues. Losses at the gene ends were 0 bases for V and 3 bases for J; bases not matched to a gene: 4. CDR1 is SGHDT, CDR2 YYEEEE, per germline. The chain's CDR3 is CASSLESRGTDTQYF. The CDR3 DNA reads TGTGCCAGCAGCTTGGAATCGCGGGGGACAGATACGCAGTATTTT. Full variable domain (rest looked up from reference TRBV5-6 and TRBJ2-3): DAGVTQSPTHLIKTRGQQVTLRCSPKSGHDTVSWYQQALGQGPQFIFQYYEEEERQRGNFPDRFSGHQFPNYSSELNVNALLLGDSALYLCASSLESRGTDTQYFGPGTRLTVL.